This TCR beta chain comes out of a study of sequential checkpoint blockade in melanoma. Study background: First-line arms were nivolumab then ipilimumab, or the reverse, randomized 1:1.

TCRdb's table, derived via immunoSEQ multiplex PCR, lists solely in-frame clones and lacks some. Here the sample spans approximately 12,000 clones, roughly four fifths being singletons. As to treatment: randomized to nivolumab then ipilimumab (arm A) or the reverse (arm B). DNA-damaging chemotherapy had not been given to any patient beforehand. Live CD3+CD8+ CD19− CD56− cells were sorted from PBMCs. With 5 bases removed from V and 5 bases from J, the gap between germline ends came to 13 bases. The CDR3 spans 13 residues. Germline CDR1 and CDR2: SEHNR and FQNEAQ (reference sequence). Sequencing was performed on CD8+ T cells sorted from blood (inferred from file names), taken from a patient given nivolumab and ipilimumab in sequence. The rearrangement links TRBV7-9 to TRBJ2-7, with D hard to call. This clonotype was obtained from a human donor with melanoma. The chain's CDR3 is CASSLSDFDEQYF. The CDR3 DNA follows: TGTGCCAGCAGCCTCTCAGATTTCGACGAGCAGTACTTC.